Shown below are 5 T cell receptor beta chains from a single sample sequenced in a study of shared clonotypes between healthy human individuals. The naive CD8 fraction comprised CD45RO-negative cells positively selected for CCR7 and excluded terminally differentiated effector memory CD45RA+ cells. Sequenced by immunoSEQ multiplex PCR; TCRdb stores in-frame clones only, minus some. This sample has approximately 2,200,000 clones, with roughly 91% found just once. Source material: naive CD8+ T cells from PBMCs. The origin of the receptors is a man aged 18 to 30 in good health. Some clones in this sample may be carry-over from other donors' samples.

The rearrangement links TRBV29-1 to TRBJ2-5, with D maybe TRBD1 (6 bases). The DNA end favors TRBJ2-7, so the J call may be wrong. This CDR3 comprises 13 residues. CDR1 SQVTM and CDR2 ANQGSEA come from the germline V gene. The CDR3 region is CSAGTLPNYEQYF. The CDR3, as DNA: TGCAGCGCTGGGACACTCCCGAACTACGAGCAGTACTTC.

This clone was counted once. The V gene is TRBV28, the J gene TRBJ1-2; 8 bases are shared with TRBD1. The junction had 7 bases not matched to a gene; V was cut back by 10 bases and J by 3 bases. Germline CDR1 is MDHEN and CDR2 is SYDVKM. The CDR3 covers 13 residues. CDR3 coding DNA: TGTGCCACCCGAGACAGGGGCGACTATGGCTACACCTTC. Translated, it gives CATRDRGDYGYTF.

The gene calls are TRBV5-6 and TRBJ2-5; the D gene is possibly TRBD2 (5 bases). Trimming took 1 base from V and 7 from J, leaving 17 bases between them. The CDR3 length is 15 residues. The germline CDR1 and CDR2 sequences are SGHDT and YYEEEE. The CDR3 coding sequence is TGTGCCAGCAGCTTGTTGCTAGCCCTACCAGGGACCCAGTACTTC. Its protein is CASSLLLALPGTQYF.

The V and J genes are TRBV27 and TRBJ2-2; no clear D gene. The CDR3 has 15 residues. The germline V gene encodes CDR1 MNHEY and CDR2 SMNVEV (reference sequence). V was trimmed by 3 bases and J by 5 bases, leaving 13 bases between them. The CDR3, as DNA: TGTGCCAGCAGTTTGGAACGATCGAGGACCGGGGAGCTGTTTTTT. Translating it yields CASSLERSRTGELFF.

The rearrangement uses TRBV27 and TRBJ2-2, with D unresolved. Germline loops: CDR1 MNHEY, CDR2 SMNVEV (reference sequence). V lost 6 bases and J lost 6, with 8 bases in between. This CDR3 spans 12 amino acids. Here the CDR3 DNA reads TGTGCCAGCAGGATGTACGCCGGGGAGCTGTTTTTT. The encoded protein is CASRMYAGELFF.